This T cell receptor beta chain was identified during a study of blood T cell repertoires in COVID-19. Background on the study: PBMCs, B-cell-depleted T cells, or T cells provided the cDNA or gDNA that made up the material.

The Seattle site enrolled patients during active infection and followed them longitudinally. Methods used by the authors: Researchers report that nucleated cell counts were estimated from reference gene primer amplification. The table came from immunoSEQ multiplex PCR; TCRdb's copy has only in-frame clones and leaves some out. V, J and clone size derive from that table, while D and trimming were established from the DNA sequence. The sample carries 200,000 to 250,000 clones, 92% recorded once. Germline V gene data show CDR1 as SQVTM and CDR2 as ANQGSEA. The CDR3 totals 13 residues. V shed 7 bases, J shed 0 bases, and the junction held 5 bases outside the gene matches.

The chain joins TRBV29-1 to TRBJ2-7; 8 nucleotides match TRBD1. The sample comprised peripheral blood. This receptor was identified in a young man with COVID-19, enrolled during active disease. This CDR3 is CSAQGASSYEQYF. CDR3 nucleotide sequence: TGCAGCGCCCAGGGGGCAAGCTCCTACGAGCAGTACTTC.